This record looks at one TCR beta chain sequence and its context. Its antigen is unidentified. The sample comes from a study of T cell responses to AZD1222 COVID-19 vaccine. The study's findings and limits: Seropositive at baseline were only a handful of AZD1222 recipients. Vaccine-associated CD4 TCRs ranged over spike, dominating at 160-218 and 743-854.

Germline V gene data show CDR1 as SGDLS and CDR2 as YYNGEE. V dropped 2 bases and J dropped 8 bases, with 17 bases sitting between them. This CDR3 spans 15 amino acids. The method was immunoSEQ multiplex PCR; TCRdb's version includes in-frame clones alone and lacks a portion of them. The table records 150,000 to 180,000 clones, under 95% of them present only once. The clonotype comes from an adult in good health. V and J are TRBV9 and TRBJ2-1; the D call may be TRBD1 or TRBD2 (5 bases each). Sequences were derived from peripheral blood, sampled on day 0 of AZD1222 vaccination. Written as DNA, the CDR3 is TGTGCCAGCAGCGTTCTCCGGGACCACCCCCATGAGCAGTTCTTC. Its protein is CASSVLRDHPHEQFF. Filled out from reference TRBV9 and TRBJ2-1, the complete variable domain reads DSGVTQTPKHLITATGQRVTLRCSPRSGDLSVYWYQQSLDQGLQFLIQYYNGEERAKGNILERFSAQQFPDLHSELNLSSLELGDSALYFCASSVLRDHPHEQFFGPGTRLTVL.